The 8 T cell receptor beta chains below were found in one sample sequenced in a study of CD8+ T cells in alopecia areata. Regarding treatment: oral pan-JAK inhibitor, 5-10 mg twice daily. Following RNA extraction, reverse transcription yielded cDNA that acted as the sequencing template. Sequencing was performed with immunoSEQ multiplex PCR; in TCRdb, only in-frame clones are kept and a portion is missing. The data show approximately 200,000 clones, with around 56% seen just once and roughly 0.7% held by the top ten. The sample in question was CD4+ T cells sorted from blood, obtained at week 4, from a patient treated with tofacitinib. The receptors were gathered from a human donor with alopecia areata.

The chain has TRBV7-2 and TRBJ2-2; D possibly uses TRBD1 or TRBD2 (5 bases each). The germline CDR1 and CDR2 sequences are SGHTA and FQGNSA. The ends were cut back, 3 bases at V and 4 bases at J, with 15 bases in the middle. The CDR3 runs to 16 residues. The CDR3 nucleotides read TGTGCCAGCAGCTTGCCGGGACGGGGATTCACCGGGGAGCTGTTTTTT. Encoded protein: CASSLPGRGFTGELFF.

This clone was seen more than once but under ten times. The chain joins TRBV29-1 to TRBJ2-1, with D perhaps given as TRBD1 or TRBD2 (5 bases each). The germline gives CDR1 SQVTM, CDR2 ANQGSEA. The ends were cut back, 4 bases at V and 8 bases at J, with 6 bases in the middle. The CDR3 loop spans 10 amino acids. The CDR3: CSVGGYEQFF. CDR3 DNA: TGCAGCGTTGGGGGGTATGAGCAGTTCTTC.

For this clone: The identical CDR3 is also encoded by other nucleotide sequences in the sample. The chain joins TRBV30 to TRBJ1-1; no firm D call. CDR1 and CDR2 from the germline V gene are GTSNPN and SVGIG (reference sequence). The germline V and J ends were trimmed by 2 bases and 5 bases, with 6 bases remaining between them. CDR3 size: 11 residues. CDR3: CAWSPRTEAFF. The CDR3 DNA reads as TGTGCCTGGAGTCCCAGGACTGAAGCTTTCTTT.

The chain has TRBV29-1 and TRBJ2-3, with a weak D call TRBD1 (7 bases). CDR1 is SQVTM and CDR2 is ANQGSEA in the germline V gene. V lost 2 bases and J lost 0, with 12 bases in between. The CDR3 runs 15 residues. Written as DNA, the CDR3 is TGCAGCGTTGAACCCCAGGGGGGTAGCACAGATACGCAGTATTTT. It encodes CSVEPQGGSTDTQYF.

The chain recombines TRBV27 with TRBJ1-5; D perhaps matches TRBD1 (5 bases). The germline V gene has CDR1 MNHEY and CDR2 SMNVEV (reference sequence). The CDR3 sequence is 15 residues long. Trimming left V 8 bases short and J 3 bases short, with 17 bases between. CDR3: CASGRRVGANQPQHF. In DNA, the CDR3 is TGTGCCAGCGGACGAAGGGTAGGGGCCAATCAGCCCCAGCATTTT.

The chain's CDR3 is CASSRTAGYIQYF. In DNA form, the CDR3 reads TGTGCCAGCAGTCGAACAGCCGGATACATTCAGTACTTC. This sequence joins TRBV27 and TRBJ2-4, with D uncertain. The V and J ends lost 5 bases and 8 bases respectively, with 13 bases between them. Germline V gives CDR1 MNHEY, CDR2 SMNVEV (reference sequence). The CDR3 extends over 13 amino acids.

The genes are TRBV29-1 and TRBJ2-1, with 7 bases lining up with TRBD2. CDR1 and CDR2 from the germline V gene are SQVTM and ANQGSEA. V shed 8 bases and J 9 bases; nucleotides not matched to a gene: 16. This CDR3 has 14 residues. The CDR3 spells CSSLKRGREIEQFF. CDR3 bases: TGCAGCTCCTTGAAGCGAGGGAGGGAGATTGAGCAGTTCTTC.

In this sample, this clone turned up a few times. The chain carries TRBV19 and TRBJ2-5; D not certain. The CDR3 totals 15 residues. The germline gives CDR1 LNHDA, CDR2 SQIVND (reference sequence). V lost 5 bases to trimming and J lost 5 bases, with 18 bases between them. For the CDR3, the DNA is TGTGCCAGTAGTCATACCTTGGGCGGCCAGGAGACCCAGTACTTC. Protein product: CASSHTLGGQETQYF.